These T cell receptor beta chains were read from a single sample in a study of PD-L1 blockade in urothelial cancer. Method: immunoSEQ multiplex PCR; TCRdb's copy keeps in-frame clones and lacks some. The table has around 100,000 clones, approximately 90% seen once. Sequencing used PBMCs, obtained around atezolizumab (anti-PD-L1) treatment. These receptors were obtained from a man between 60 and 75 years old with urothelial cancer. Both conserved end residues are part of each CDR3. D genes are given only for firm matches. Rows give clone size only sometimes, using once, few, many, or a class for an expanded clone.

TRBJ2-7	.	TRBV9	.	TGTGCCAGCAGCGTAGGGCCAGAGGGGGACGAGCAGTACTTC	CASSVGPEGDEQYF
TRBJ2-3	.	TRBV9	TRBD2	TGTGCCAGCAGCAGAAACGGGGGGGCGACAGATACGCAGTATTTT	CASSRNGGATDTQYF
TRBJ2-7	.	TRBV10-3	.	TGTGCCATCAGTCAGGCCTACGAGCAGTACTTC	CAISQAYEQYF
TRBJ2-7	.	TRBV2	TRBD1	TGTGCCAGCAGTGAAGGGGGGACAGGGATCCACGAGCAGTACTTC	CASSEGGTGIHEQYF
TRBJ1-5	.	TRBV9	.	TGTGCCAGCAGCCCTGACACCTCGACGCCCCAGCATTTT	CASSPDTSTPQHF
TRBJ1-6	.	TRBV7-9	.	TGTGCCAGCAGCTTACGGGATTCACCCCTCCACTTT	CASSLRDSPLHF
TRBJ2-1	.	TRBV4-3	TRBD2	TGCGCCAGCAGCCTACACGGGACTAGCGGTGACAATGAGCAGTTCTTC	CASSLHGTSGDNEQFF
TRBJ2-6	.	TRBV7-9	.	TGTGCCAGCAGCTTAGCAGGGGCCCCCTCTGGGGCCAACGTCCTGACTTTC	CASSLAGAPSGANVLTF
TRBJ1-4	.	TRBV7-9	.	TGTGCCAGCAGTCTAACTGCAACTAATGAAAAACTGTTTTTT	CASSLTATNEKLFF
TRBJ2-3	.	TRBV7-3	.	TGTGCCAGCAGCTATGGCGGAACCACAGATACGCAGTATTTT	CASSYGGTTDTQYF
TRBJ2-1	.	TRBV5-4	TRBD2	TGTGCCAGCAGCTCCCCCTCGGGACTAGGTCGTCGTGAGCAGTTCTTC	CASSSPSGLGRREQFF
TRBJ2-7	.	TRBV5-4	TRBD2	TGTGCCAGCAGCTTTAGGTACGGACTAGAGTACTTC	CASSFRYGLEYF
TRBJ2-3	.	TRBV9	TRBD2	TGTGCCAGCAGCGCGTTAACTAGCGGGGGGGTTGATACGCAGTATTTT	CASSALTSGGVDTQYF
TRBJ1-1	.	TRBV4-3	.	TGCGCCAGCAGCCTTAGGGGGAACACTGAAGCTTTCTTT	CASSLRGNTEAFF
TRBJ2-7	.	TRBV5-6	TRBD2	TGTGCCAGCAAGGCTCGGGGGGGAGAGCAGTACTTC	CASKARGGEQYF
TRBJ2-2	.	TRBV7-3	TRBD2	TGTGCCAGCAGCCCCGGGGGGGCCGGGGAGCTGTTTTTT	CASSPGGAGELFF
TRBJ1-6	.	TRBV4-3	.	TGCGCCAGCAGCCAAGATCGGGGGTTGGGTTCACCCCTCCACTTT	CASSQDRGLGSPLHF
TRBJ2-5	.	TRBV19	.	TGTGCCAGTAGTTATGGGCATAGACAAGAGACCCAGTACTTC	CASSYGHRQETQYF
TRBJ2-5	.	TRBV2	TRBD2	TGTGCCAGCAAAGGACTAGCGGGGAGCCAAGAGACCCAGTACTTC	CASKGLAGSQETQYF
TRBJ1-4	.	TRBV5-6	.	TGTGCCAGCAGCGAGGACATTACTAATGAAAAACTGTTTTTT	CASSEDITNEKLFF
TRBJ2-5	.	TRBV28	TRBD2	TGTGCCAGCAGCCTCCGGATAGCGGGAGAGACCCAGTACTTC	CASSLRIAGETQYF
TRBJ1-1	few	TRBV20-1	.	TGCAGTGCTAGGACCAGAGGGGAAGCTTTCTTT	CSARTRGEAFF